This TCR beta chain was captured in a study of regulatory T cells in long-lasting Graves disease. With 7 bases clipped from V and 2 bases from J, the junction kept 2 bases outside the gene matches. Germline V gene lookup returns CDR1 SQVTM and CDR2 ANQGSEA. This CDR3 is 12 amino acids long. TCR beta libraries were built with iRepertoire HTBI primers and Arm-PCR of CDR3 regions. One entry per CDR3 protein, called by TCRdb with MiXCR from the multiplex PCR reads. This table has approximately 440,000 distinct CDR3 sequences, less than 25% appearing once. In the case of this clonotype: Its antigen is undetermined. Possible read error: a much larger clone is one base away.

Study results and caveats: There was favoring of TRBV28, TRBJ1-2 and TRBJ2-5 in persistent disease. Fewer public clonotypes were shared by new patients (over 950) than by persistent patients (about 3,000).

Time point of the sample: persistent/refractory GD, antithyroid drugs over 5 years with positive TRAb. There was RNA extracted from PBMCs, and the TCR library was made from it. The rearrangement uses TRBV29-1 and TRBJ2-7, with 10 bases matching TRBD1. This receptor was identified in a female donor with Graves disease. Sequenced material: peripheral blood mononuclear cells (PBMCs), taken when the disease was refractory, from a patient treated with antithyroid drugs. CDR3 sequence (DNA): TGCAGCGCCGGGACAGGGGCCTACGAGCAGTACTTC. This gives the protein CSAGTGAYEQYF.